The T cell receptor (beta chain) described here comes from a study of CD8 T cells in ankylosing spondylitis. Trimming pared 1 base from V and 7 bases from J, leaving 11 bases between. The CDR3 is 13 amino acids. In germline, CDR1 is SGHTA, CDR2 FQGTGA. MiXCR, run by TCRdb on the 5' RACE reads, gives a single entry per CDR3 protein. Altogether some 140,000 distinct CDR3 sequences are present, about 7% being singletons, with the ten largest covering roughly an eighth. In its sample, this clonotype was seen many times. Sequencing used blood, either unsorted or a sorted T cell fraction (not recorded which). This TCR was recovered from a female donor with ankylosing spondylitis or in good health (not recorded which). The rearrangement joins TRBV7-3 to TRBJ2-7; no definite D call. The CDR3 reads CASSLNSGREQYF. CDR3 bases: TGTGCCAGCAGCTTAAATTCCGGTCGGGAGCAGTACTTC.